This T cell receptor beta chain comes out of a study of blood T cells in healthy people across ages. Comment on this clonotype: Its antigen is currently unknown.

Primers used in a second PCR of roughly 7 to 11 cycles were a sample-barcoded 5' primer and a J-beta primer mix. One entry per CDR3 protein, called by TCRdb with MiXCR from the 5' RACE reads. This sample has roughly 830,000 distinct CDR3 sequences; about 59% occur once, and the top ten carry roughly 25%. Whole-study results and caveats: In the absence of known donor CMV status, changes in expanded clonotypes were possibly confounded.

RNA extraction gave at least 5.5 micrograms of total RNA per sample. The receptor was derived from a man aged 25-40 years in good health. The sequencing sample was made of blood.

This chain's CDR3 is CASSQDRRGAADTQYF. CDR3 coding DNA: TGCGCCAGCAGCCAAGATAGGAGAGGGGCTGCAGATACGCAGTATTTT. The chain links TRBV4-3 to TRBJ2-3, with D perhaps being TRBD1 or TRBD2 (5 bases each). CDR1 is LGHNA and CDR2 is YSLEER in the germline V gene. V lost 0 bases and J lost 4, with 14 bases in between. The CDR3 loop spans 16 amino acids.